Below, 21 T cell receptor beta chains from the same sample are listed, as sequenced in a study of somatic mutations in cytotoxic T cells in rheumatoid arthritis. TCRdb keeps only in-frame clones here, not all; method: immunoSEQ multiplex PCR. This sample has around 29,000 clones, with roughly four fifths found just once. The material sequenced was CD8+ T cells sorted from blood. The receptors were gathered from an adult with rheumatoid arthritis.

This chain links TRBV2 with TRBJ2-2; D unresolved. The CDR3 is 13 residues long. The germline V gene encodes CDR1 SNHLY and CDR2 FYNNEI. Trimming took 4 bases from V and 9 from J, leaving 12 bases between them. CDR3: CASSGRVTRELFF. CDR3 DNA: TGTGCCAGCAGTGGTCGAGTCACGCGGGAGCTGTTTTTT.

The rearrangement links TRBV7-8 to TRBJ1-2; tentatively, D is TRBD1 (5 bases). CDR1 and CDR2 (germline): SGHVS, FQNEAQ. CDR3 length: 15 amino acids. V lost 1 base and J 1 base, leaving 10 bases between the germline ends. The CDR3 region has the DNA TGTGCCAGCAGCTTAGGATCAGGGTATAACTATGGCTACACCTTC. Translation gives CASSLGSGYNYGYTF.

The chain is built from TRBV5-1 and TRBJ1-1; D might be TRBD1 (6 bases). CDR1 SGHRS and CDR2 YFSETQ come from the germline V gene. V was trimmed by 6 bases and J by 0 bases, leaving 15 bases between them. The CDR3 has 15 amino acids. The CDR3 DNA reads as TGCGCCAGCAACGAACTACAGGGCTTGAACACTGAAGCTTTCTTT. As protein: CASNELQGLNTEAFF.

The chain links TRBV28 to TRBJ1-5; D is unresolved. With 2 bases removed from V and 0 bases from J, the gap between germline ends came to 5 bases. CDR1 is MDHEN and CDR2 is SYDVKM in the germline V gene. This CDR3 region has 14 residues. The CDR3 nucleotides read TGTGCCAGCAGTTTAGTAAGTAGCAATCAGCCCCAGCATTTT. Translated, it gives CASSLVSSNQPQHF.

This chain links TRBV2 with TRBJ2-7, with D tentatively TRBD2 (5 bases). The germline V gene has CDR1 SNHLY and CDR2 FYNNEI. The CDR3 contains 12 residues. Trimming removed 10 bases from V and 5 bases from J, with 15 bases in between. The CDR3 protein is CATHAGQHEQYF. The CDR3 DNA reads TGTGCCACCCATGCGGGTCAACACGAGCAGTACTTC.

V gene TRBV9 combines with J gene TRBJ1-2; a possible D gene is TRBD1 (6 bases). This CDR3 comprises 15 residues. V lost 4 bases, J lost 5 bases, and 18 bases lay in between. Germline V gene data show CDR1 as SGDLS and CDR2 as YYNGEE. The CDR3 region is CASSPEGGRGYGYTF. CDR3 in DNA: TGTGCCAGCAGCCCAGAGGGGGGGCGAGGGTATGGCTACACCTTC.

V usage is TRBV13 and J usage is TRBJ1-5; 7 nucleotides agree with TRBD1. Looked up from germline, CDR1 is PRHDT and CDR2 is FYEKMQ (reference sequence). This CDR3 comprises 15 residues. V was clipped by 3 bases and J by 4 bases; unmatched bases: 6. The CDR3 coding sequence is TGTGCCAGCAGCTTGGGAGGGGGCAGGAATCAGCCCCAGCATTTT. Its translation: CASSLGGGRNQPQHF. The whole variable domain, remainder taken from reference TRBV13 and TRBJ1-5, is AAGVIQSPRHLIKEKRETATLKCYPIPRHDTVYWYQQGPGQDPQFLISFYEKMQSDKGSIPDRFSAQQFSDYHSELNMSSLELGDSALYFCASSLGGGRNQPQHFGDGTRLSIL.

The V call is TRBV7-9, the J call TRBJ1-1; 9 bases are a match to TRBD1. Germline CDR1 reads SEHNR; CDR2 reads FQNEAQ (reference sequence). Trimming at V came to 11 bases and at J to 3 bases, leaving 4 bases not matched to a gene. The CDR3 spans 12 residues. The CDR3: CALGDRDTEAFF. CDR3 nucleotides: TGTGCCTTGGGGGACAGGGACACTGAAGCTTTCTTT. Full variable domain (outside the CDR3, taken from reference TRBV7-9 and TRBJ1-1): DTGVSQNPRHKITKRGQNVTFRCDPISEHNRLYWYRQTLGQGPEFLTYFQNEAQLEKSRLLSDRFSAERPKGSFSTLEIQRTEQGDSAMYLCALGDRDTEAFFGQGTRLTVV.

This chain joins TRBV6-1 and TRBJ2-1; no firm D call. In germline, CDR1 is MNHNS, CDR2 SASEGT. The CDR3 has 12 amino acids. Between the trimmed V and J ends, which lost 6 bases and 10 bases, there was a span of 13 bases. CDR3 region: CASSQTLREQFF. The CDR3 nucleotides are TGTGCCAGCAGCCAAACGCTTCGAGAGCAGTTCTTC.

Here the CDR3 DNA reads TGTGCCAGCAGTGAAGACGCAGGGACAGCTAATGAAAAACTGTTTTTT. Amino acid sequence: CASSEDAGTANEKLFF. J is TRBJ1-4 and V is TRBV6-1, with 7 bases that match TRBD1. Trimming at V came to 1 base and at J to 3 bases, leaving 5 bases not matched to a gene. Germline values: CDR1 MNHNS, CDR2 SASEGT. The CDR3 covers 16 residues.

Written as DNA, the CDR3 is TGTGCCAGCAGCCTCCCCCCGGTCGGCGACTACAATGAGCAGTTCTTC. This sequence encodes CASSLPPVGDYNEQFF. The chain is built from TRBV9 and TRBJ2-1, with D hard to call. CDR1 is SGDLS, CDR2 YYNGEE, per germline. This CDR3 has 16 residues. V lost 4 bases and J 3 bases, leaving 17 bases between the germline ends. The complete variable domain, with remaining parts taken from reference TRBV9 and TRBJ2-1, reads DSGVTQTPKHLITATGQRVTLRCSPRSGDLSVYWYQQSLDQGLQFLIQYYNGEERAKGNILERFSAQQFPDLHSELNLSSLELGDSALYFCASSLPPVGDYNEQFFGPGTRLTVL.

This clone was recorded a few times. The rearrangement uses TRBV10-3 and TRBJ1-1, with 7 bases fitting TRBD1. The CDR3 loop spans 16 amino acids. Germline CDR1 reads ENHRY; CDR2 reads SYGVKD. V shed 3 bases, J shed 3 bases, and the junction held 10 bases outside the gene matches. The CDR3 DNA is TGTGCCATCAGTGATCCAAAGACAGGGTGGGACACTGAAGCTTTCTTT. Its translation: CAISDPKTGWDTEAFF.

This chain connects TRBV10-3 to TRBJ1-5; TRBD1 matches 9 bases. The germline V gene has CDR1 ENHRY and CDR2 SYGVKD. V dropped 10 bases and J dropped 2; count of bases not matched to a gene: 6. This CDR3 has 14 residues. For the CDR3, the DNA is TGTGCCACCAGGACAGGGGCTGGCAATCAGCCCCAGCATTTT. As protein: CATRTGAGNQPQHF.

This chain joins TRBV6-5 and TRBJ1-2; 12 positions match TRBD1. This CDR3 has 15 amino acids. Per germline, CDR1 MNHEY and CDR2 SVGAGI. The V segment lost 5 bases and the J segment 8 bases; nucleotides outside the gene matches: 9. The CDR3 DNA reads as TGTGCCAGCAGTCTAGGGACAGGGGGCGCCCGGGGCTACACCTTC. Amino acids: CASSLGTGGARGYTF.

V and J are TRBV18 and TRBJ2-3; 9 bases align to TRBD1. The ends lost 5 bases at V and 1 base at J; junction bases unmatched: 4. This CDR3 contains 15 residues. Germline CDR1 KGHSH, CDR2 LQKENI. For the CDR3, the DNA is TGTGCCAGCTCAGCCACAGGGGGCGGCACAGATACGCAGTATTTT. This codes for CASSATGGGTDTQYF. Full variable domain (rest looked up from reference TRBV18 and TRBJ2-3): NAGVMQNPRHLVRRRGQEARLRCSPMKGHSHVYWYRQLPEEGLKFMVYLQKENIIDESGMPKERFSAEFPKEGPSILRIQQVVRGDSAAYFCASSATGGGTDTQYFGPGTRLTVL.

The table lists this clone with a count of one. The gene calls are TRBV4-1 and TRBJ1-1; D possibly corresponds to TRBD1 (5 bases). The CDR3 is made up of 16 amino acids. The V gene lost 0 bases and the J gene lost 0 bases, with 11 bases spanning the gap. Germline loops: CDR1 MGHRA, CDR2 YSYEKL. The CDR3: CASSQDDGGMNTEAFF. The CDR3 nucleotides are TGCGCCAGCAGCCAAGATGATGGGGGGATGAACACTGAAGCTTTCTTT.

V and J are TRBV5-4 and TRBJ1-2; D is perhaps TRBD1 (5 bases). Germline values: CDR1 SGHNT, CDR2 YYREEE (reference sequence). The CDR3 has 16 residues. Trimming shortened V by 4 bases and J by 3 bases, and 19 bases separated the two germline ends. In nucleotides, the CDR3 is TGTGCCAGCAGCCGGGACTCCGGGGGATCGTACTATGGCTACACCTTC. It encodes CASSRDSGGSYYGYTF.

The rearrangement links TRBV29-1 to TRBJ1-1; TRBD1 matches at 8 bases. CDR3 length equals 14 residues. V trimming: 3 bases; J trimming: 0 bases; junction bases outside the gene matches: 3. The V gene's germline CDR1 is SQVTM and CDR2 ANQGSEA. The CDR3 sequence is CSVDRTGLNTEAFF. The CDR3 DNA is TGCAGCGTTGACCGGACAGGGTTGAACACTGAAGCTTTCTTT.

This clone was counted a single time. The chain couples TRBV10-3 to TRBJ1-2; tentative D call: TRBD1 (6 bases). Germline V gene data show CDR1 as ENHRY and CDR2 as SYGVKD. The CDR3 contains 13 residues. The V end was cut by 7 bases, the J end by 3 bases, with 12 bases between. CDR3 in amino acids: CAITSGDYYGYTF. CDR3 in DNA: TGTGCCATCACCTCAGGGGACTACTATGGCTACACCTTC.

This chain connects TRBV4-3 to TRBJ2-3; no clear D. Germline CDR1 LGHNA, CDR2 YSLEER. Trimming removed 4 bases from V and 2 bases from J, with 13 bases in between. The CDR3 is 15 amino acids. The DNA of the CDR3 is TGCGCCAGCAGCCTAAGGACGGATCCCACAGATACGCAGTATTTT. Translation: CASSLRTDPTDTQYF.

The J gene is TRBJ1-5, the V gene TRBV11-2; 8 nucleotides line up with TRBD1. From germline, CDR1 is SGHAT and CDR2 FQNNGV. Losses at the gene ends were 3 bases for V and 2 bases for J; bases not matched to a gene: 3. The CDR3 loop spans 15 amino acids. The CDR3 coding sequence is TGTGCCAGCAGCTTGGTGACAGGGGGCAATCAGCCCCAGCATTTT. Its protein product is CASSLVTGGNQPQHF.